This T cell receptor (beta chain) was sequenced for a study of cytomegalovirus exposure and HLA in healthy donors. Findings and limits, study-wide: Roughly even sequencing depth across donors was the assumption behind the presence/absence analyses.

Primers for the PCR totalled 60 Vbeta and 13 Jbeta. Libraries were prepared by immunoSEQ multiplex PCR; TCRdb keeps only in-frame clonotypes and omits some of them. The top ten hold about 4.7% of the sample, which has nearly 100,000 clones, around 10% seen once. This clone has more than one count but fewer than ten. No antigen is known for it. Trimming took 7 bases from V and 4 from J, leaving 5 bases between them. The CDR3 runs 12 residues. Germline CDR1 and CDR2: LNHDA and SQIVND (reference sequence). Sequencing was done on a sample of PBMCs. The receptor's source is a man between 45 and 60 years old in good health and CMV-seropositive. This sequence joins TRBV19 and TRBJ1-6; D is undetermined. CDR3 in amino acids: CASKQYNSPLHF. DNA of the CDR3: TGTGCCAGTAAACAGTATAATTCACCCCTCCACTTT.